One and the same sample provided the 23 T cell receptor beta chains below, sequenced in a study of blood T cell repertoires in COVID-19. The method was immunoSEQ multiplex PCR; TCRdb's version includes in-frame clones alone and lacks a portion of them. The sample has some 200,000 clones, about 86% seen once. Material: peripheral blood. Receptor source: a woman younger than 45 who had recovered from COVID-19.

V usage is TRBV30 and J usage is TRBJ2-7, with 7 bases aligning to TRBD1. V trimming: 6 bases; J trimming: 5 bases; junction bases outside the gene matches: 19. The length of the CDR3 is 16 residues. Germline V lookup: CDR1 GTSNPN, CDR2 SVGIG (reference sequence). CDR3 sequence (DNA): TGTGCCTGCTCCCTCTACAGGGGAACGAGACGAGACGAGCAGTACTTC. Protein: CACSLYRGTRRDEQYF.

The chain is built from TRBV4-2 and TRBJ2-5, with D tentatively TRBD2 (6 bases). Trimming left V 0 bases short and J 6 bases short, with 14 bases between. From germline, CDR1 is LGHNA and CDR2 YNFKEQ. The CDR3 loop spans 15 amino acids. CDR3 DNA: TGTGCCAGCAGCCAAGATTCCGCTAGCGCAAAGACCCAGTACTTC. This encodes CASSQDSASAKTQYF.

V is TRBV7-8 and J is TRBJ2-7, with 7 bases fitting TRBD1. The germline V gene encodes CDR1 SGHVS and CDR2 FQNEAQ. The CDR3 sequence is 15 residues long. Unmatched junction bases numbered 6, after V lost 3 bases and J lost 1 base. For the CDR3, the DNA is TGTGCCAGCAGCTTGCCGGACAGGCTTTCCTACGAGCAGTACTTC. It specifies CASSLPDRLSYEQYF.

This clone occurred a few times. The gene calls are TRBV7-9 and TRBJ1-1; D not resolved. Germline assignment: CDR1 SEHNR and CDR2 FQNEAQ (reference sequence). V lost 5 bases to trimming and J lost 11 bases, with 15 bases between them. This CDR3 is built from 12 residues. The CDR3: CASSREAEKAFF. The CDR3 region has the DNA TGTGCCAGCAGCCGGGAGGCGGAAAAGGCTTTCTTT.

This clone has just one count. Distinct nucleotide sequences in the sample also encode this CDR3. This chain links TRBV5-1 with TRBJ1-1, with TRBD1 as a possible D gene (6 bases). From germline, CDR1 is SGHRS and CDR2 YFSETQ. The CDR3 spans 12 residues. Trimming removed 4 bases from V and 8 bases from J, with 12 bases in between. CDR3 amino acids: CASSPETGEAFF. The CDR3 nucleotides are TGCGCCAGCAGCCCTGAAACAGGGGAAGCTTTCTTT.

CDR3 DNA sequence: TGCGCCAGCAGCTTGGGTTTAGCGGGGTACTCCTACAATGAGCAGTTCTTC. Translated, it gives CASSLGLAGYSYNEQFF. This chain joins TRBV5-1 and TRBJ2-1; 8 bases match TRBD2. Germline CDR1 reads SGHRS; CDR2 reads YFSETQ. Trimming at V came to 0 bases and at J to 0 bases, leaving 5 bases not matched to a gene. This CDR3 comprises 17 residues.

The gene calls are TRBV2 and TRBJ2-4; a possible D gene is TRBD1 (6 bases). Between the trimmed V and J ends, which lost 8 bases and 2 bases, there was a span of 13 bases. Germline CDR1 reads SNHLY; CDR2 reads FYNNEI. This CDR3 comprises 14 residues. The CDR3 region is CASALTGTKNIQYF. Here the CDR3 DNA reads TGTGCCAGCGCCCTTACAGGGACCAAAAACATTCAGTACTTC.

The chain is built from TRBV28 and TRBJ2-7; TRBD1 matches 9 bases. The CDR3 is made up of 14 amino acids. CDR1 is MDHEN, CDR2 SYDVKM, per germline. The V and J ends lost 2 bases and 6 bases, in that order; junction bases with no gene match: 5. The CDR3 DNA is TGTGCCAGCAGTTTAGGGGACAGGGTGAGCGAGCAGTACTTC. Residues: CASSLGDRVSEQYF.

In DNA form, the CDR3 reads TGTGCCAGCAGACGGACAGTGGCTGAGACCCAGTACTTC. As protein: CASRRTVAETQYF. The rearrangement links TRBV2 to TRBJ2-5; D is perhaps TRBD1 (6 bases). Germline loops: CDR1 SNHLY, CDR2 FYNNEI. The CDR3 contains 13 residues. Trimming pared 6 bases from V and 5 bases from J, leaving 13 bases between. Using reference TRBV2 and TRBJ2-5 for the parts outside the CDR3, the full variable domain is EPEVTQTPSHQVTQMGQEVILRCVPISNHLYFYWYRQILGQKVEFLVSFYNNEISEKSEIFDDQFSVERPDGSNFTLKIRSTKLEDSAMYFCASRRTVAETQYFGPGTRLLVL.

The chain couples TRBV12-3 or TRBV12-4 to TRBJ2-7, with 9 nucleotides matching TRBD2. This CDR3 is 13 amino acids long. V lost 4 bases to trimming and J lost 4 bases; unmatched junction nucleotides: 2. DNA of the CDR3: TGTGCCAGCAGTTCCAGCGGGAGGTACGAGCAGTACTTC. This gives the protein CASSSSGRYEQYF.

Only one count was recorded for this clone. This sequence joins TRBV4-2 and TRBJ1-3; D is uncertain. Germline values: CDR1 LGHNA, CDR2 YNFKEQ. Trimming removed 0 bases from V and 2 bases from J, with 5 bases in between. This CDR3 comprises 14 residues. Written as DNA, the CDR3 is TGTGCCAGCAGCCAAGAGGCAACTGGAAACACCATATATTTT. Amino acid sequence: CASSQEATGNTIYF.

The J gene is TRBJ2-3, the V gene TRBV29-1, with TRBD2 identical over 9 bases. Per the germline V gene, CDR1 is SQVTM and CDR2 is ANQGSEA. This CDR3 has 15 amino acids. The junction had 3 bases not matched to a gene; V was cut back by 2 bases and J by 0 bases. The CDR3 region has the DNA TGCAGCGTTGAAACTAGCGGGTCTAGCACAGATACGCAGTATTTT. Translation: CSVETSGSSTDTQYF.

The chain uses TRBV6-4 and TRBJ2-7; 8 bases align to TRBD2. The ends lost 6 bases at V and 4 bases at J; junction bases unmatched: 5. Germline assignment: CDR1 MRHNA and CDR2 SNTAGT. The length of the CDR3 is 13 residues. The CDR3 DNA reads TGTGCCAGCAGAGGACTAGCTCGGTACGAGCAGTACTTC. Protein: CASRGLARYEQYF.

The chain couples TRBV7-6 to TRBJ2-1, with D perhaps TRBD1 (6 bases). CDR3 length: 16 amino acids. V lost 5 bases, J lost 5 bases, and 19 bases lay in between. Germline loops: CDR1 SGHVS, CDR2 FNYEAQ. The CDR3 is CASSRRRGHPNNEQFF. The CDR3 coding sequence is TGTGCCAGCAGCAGACGACGGGGACACCCAAACAATGAGCAGTTCTTC.

The chain has TRBV24-1 and TRBJ2-2; 12 bases match TRBD1. The trim removed 10 bases at V and 1 base at J, leaving 3 bases unmatched. The CDR3 has 15 amino acids. CDR1 and CDR2 from the germline V gene are KGHDR and SFDVKD. The CDR3 nucleotides read TGTGCCACTGGGACAGGGGGCCAGAACACCGGGGAGCTGTTTTTT. Amino acids: CATGTGGQNTGELFF.

The chain joins TRBV6-5 to TRBJ2-1; D might be TRBD2 (5 bases). V was trimmed by 2 bases and J by 4 bases, leaving 15 bases between them. Germline V gives CDR1 MNHEY, CDR2 SVGAGI. The CDR3 has 16 residues. For the CDR3, the DNA is TGTGCCAGCAGTTACGGAAGGGCGGGCGTTTACAATGAGCAGTTCTTC. Translated: CASSYGRAGVYNEQFF.

This chain links TRBV6-5 with TRBJ1-5, with TRBD1 matching 7 bases. The germline CDR1 and CDR2 sequences are MNHEY and SVGAGI. J gave up 6 bases and V 7 bases, and 6 bases lay outside the gene matches. CDR3 length: 13 amino acids. The CDR3 sequence: CASTRQGGQPQHF. The CDR3 DNA sequence: TGTGCCAGCACCCGACAGGGTGGTCAGCCCCAGCATTTT.

The chain combines TRBV5-1 with TRBJ2-1; unclear D gene. V lost 3 bases and J 1 base, leaving 14 bases between the germline ends. The germline gives CDR1 SGHRS, CDR2 YFSETQ. The CDR3 covers 16 residues. The CDR3 spells CASSSVVWWSYNEQFF. The CDR3 DNA reads TGCGCCAGCAGCTCGGTTGTGTGGTGGTCCTACAATGAGCAGTTCTTC.

The chain is built from TRBV11-3 and TRBJ2-7; D is perhaps TRBD1 (6 bases). V was cut by 5 bases and J by 0 bases, with 17 bases left in between. From germline, CDR1 is SGHNT and CDR2 YENEEA. CDR3 length equals 16 residues. This chain's CDR3 is CASSPTRDTSSYEQYF. The DNA of the CDR3 is TGTGCCAGCAGCCCTACCCGGGACACCTCCTCCTACGAGCAGTACTTC.

V and J are TRBV7-9 and TRBJ1-1; possible D gene TRBD1, 5 bases. Germline V gene data show CDR1 as SEHNR and CDR2 as FQNEAQ (reference sequence). The CDR3 length is 14 residues. Trimming pared 6 bases from V and 1 base from J, leaving 12 bases between. This chain's CDR3 is CASSRRDGNTEAFF. The CDR3 DNA follows: TGTGCCAGCAGTCGGCGGGACGGGAACACTGAAGCTTTCTTT.

This sequence joins TRBV7-9 and TRBJ2-7; TRBD1 matches at 12 bases. Germline loops: CDR1 SEHNR, CDR2 FQNEAQ (reference sequence). Germline trimming cut 5 bases from V and 5 bases from J; bases unmatched to any gene: 7. This CDR3 has 15 amino acids. Here the CDR3 DNA reads TGTGCCAGCAGCACCTGGGGGACAGGGGGCGACGAGCAGTACTTC. Translating gives CASSTWGTGGDEQYF. Filled out from reference TRBV7-9 and TRBJ2-7, the complete variable domain reads DTGVSQNPRHKITKRGQNVTFRCDPISEHNRLYWYRQTLGQGPEFLTYFQNEAQLEKSRLLSDRFSAERPKGSFSTLEIQRTEQGDSAMYLCASSTWGTGGDEQYFGPGTRLTVT.

The chain employs TRBV4-1 and TRBJ2-7; 8 bases are shared with TRBD1. The junction had 7 bases not matched to a gene; V was cut back by 4 bases and J by 2 bases. CDR3 length: 15 residues. Germline values: CDR1 MGHRA, CDR2 YSYEKL. The CDR3 coding sequence is TGCGCCAGCAGCCCGGGACAGGTCAAAGCCTACGAGCAGTACTTC. As protein: CASSPGQVKAYEQYF.

This chain links TRBV5-4 with TRBJ1-1; D not certain. The CDR3 sequence is 13 residues long. CDR1 and CDR2 from the germline V gene are SGHNT and YYREEE (reference sequence). Trimming cost V 5 bases and J 1 base, with 9 bases left between them. For the CDR3, the DNA is TGTGCCAGCAGTGTCATCGGGAACACTGAAGCTTTCTTT. This sequence encodes CASSVIGNTEAFF.